The following is a T cell receptor (beta chain) sequence with its context. Its antigen is as yet unknown. Sequence at one end of the junction differs from germline and may be a read error. The sample is drawn from a study of CD8+CD57+ T cells in acquired aplastic anemia. At the level of the study: Each DNA sample taken from sorted CD4+ and CD8+ cells came to 3.2 ug on average. Whole-study findings and limits: Researchers report that about 29 CD8+ CDR3 sequences appeared in both patients and controls. The study found no significant CD8+ Simpson's diversity difference between patients and controls.

Template material for TCR beta VDJ and CDR3 profiling consisted of genomic DNA. TCRdb fed the reads into MiXCR, producing one record per CDR3 protein. The table lists about 190,000 distinct CDR3 sequences, 55% to 70% of them singletons. Sequenced sample: sorted CD4+, CD8+, or CD8+CD57+ T cells (not recorded which) from PBMCs. This sequence originates from a human donor with severe aplastic anemia or a healthy control (not recorded which).

This CDR3 reads CASSSSVRATNEKPFF. CDR3 in DNA: TGTGCCAGCAGTTCCTCGGTGAGAGCAACTAATGAAAAACCGTTTTTT. The gene calls are TRBV12-3 or TRBV12-4 and TRBJ1-4, with unresolved D. This CDR3 is built from 16 residues.